Listed below are T cell receptor beta chains from one sample, sequenced in a study of blood T cells in healthy people across ages. One entry per CDR3 protein results from TCRdb running MiXCR on the 5' RACE reads. Of some 860,000 distinct CDR3 sequences in the sample, approximately 53% are singletons; the top ten hold approximately 24%. The source material was blood. The receptors shown here come from a man between 40 and 49 years old in good health. CDR3s leave out the opening cysteine and the closing phenylalanine or tryptophan.

CDR3 protein: SARDRQGARYEQY
J gene: TRBJ2-7
V gene: TRBV20-1

CDR3 protein: ATSDNSRFGQKNTGELF
J gene: TRBJ2-2
V gene: TRBV24-1

CDR3 protein: ASSPVEETQY
J gene: TRBJ2-5
V gene: TRBV5-1

CDR3 protein: ATSDLLQGLGALY
J gene: TRBJ2-5
V gene: TRBV24-1

CDR3 protein: ASSNPEGVNEQF
J gene: TRBJ2-1
V gene: TRBV7-3

CDR3 protein: ASSWRVPGQETQY
J gene: TRBJ2-5
V gene: TRBV5-1

CDR3 protein: ASSQETGLEIGETQY
J gene: TRBJ2-5
V gene: TRBV3-1

CDR3 protein: ASSSSAGLRGNSLNEQY
J gene: TRBJ2-5
V gene: TRBV7-2

CDR3 protein: ASRGLTRLTGYEQY
J gene: NA
V gene: TRBV2

CDR3 protein: ASSYSGASGYEQY
J gene: TRBJ2-7
V gene: TRBV6-5

CDR3 protein: ASSPLGRSLDTQY
J gene: TRBJ2-3
V gene: TRBV6-6

CDR3 protein: SALAWTGGIEAKNIQY
J gene: TRBJ2-4
V gene: TRBV20-1

CDR3 protein: ASSRYQTSPQETQY
J gene: TRBJ2-5
V gene: TRBV5-1

CDR3 protein: ASSSDRAGNIQY
J gene: TRBJ2-4
V gene: TRBV7-2

CDR3 protein: ASSVVVGGLTEAF
J gene: TRBJ1-1
V gene: TRBV9

CDR3 protein: SVVHGTGAQPQH
J gene: TRBJ1-5
V gene: TRBV29-1

CDR3 protein: ASSSLAGWADTQY
J gene: TRBJ2-3
V gene: TRBV7-9

CDR3 protein: ATSRDIWGREETKNIQY
J gene: TRBJ2-4
V gene: TRBV15

CDR3 protein: ASSTLDRASSYEQY
J gene: TRBJ2-7
V gene: TRBV6-2/TRBV6-3

CDR3 protein: SARGLDEVYEQY
J gene: TRBJ2-7
V gene: TRBV20-1

CDR3 protein: ASSLELNGQGRKTQY
J gene: NA
V gene: TRBV7-9

CDR3 protein: ASSLTSGLTDTQY
J gene: TRBJ2-3
V gene: TRBV7-3

CDR3 protein: AIPRGPYGYT
J gene: TRBJ1-2
V gene: TRBV2

CDR3 protein: ASSETGTDYEQY
J gene: TRBJ2-7
V gene: TRBV9

CDR3 protein: ASSLWGQQSGRLKTQY
J gene: TRBJ2-5
V gene: TRBV7-9

CDR3 protein: ASSYPRETQY
J gene: TRBJ2-5
V gene: TRBV6-6

CDR3 protein: ASSSSGLAGEQY
J gene: TRBJ2-7
V gene: TRBV11-3

CDR3 protein: ASTQGAWETQY
J gene: TRBJ2-5
V gene: TRBV11-2

CDR3 protein: ASSQEASGLNNEQF
J gene: TRBJ2-1
V gene: TRBV4-2

CDR3 protein: ASSTMTPGKLF
J gene: TRBJ1-4
V gene: TRBV12-3/TRBV12-4